Presented here are 27 T cell receptor beta chains from one specimen sequenced in a study of neoadjuvant nivolumab and ipilimumab in lung cancer. Profiled with immunoSEQ multiplex PCR; TCRdb holds only in-frame clones, not every one. The sample contains 18,000 or so clones, 65% to 85% of which appear only once. Source: tumor tissue, taken after neoadjuvant nivolumab, alone or with ipilimumab, at or shortly before surgery. All receptors derive from an adult with non-small cell lung cancer.

This chain uses TRBV2 with TRBJ1-4, with a tentative D call TRBD1 (6 bases). Trimming took 11 bases from V and 8 from J, leaving 18 bases between them. This CDR3 has 13 amino acids. Germline V gene sequence: CDR1 SNHLY, CDR2 FYNNEI. The CDR3 DNA is TGTGCCGCGAGGGGGGGGCTAGGCGAAAAACTGTTTTTT. It yields the protein CAARGGLGEKLFF.

The V gene is TRBV7-9, the J gene TRBJ1-4; 10 bases align to TRBD1. Trimming at V came to 5 bases and at J to 7 bases, leaving 4 bases not matched to a gene. This CDR3 comprises 14 residues. Germline CDR1 is SEHNR and CDR2 is FQNEAQ (reference sequence). Here the CDR3 DNA reads TGTGCCAGCAGCCTGGGACAGGGGCTTGAAAAACTGTTTTTT. This translates into CASSLGQGLEKLFF. The full variable domain, its missing parts supplied by reference TRBV7-9 and TRBJ1-4, is DTGVSQNPRHKITKRGQNVTFRCDPISEHNRLYWYRQTLGQGPEFLTYFQNEAQLEKSRLLSDRFSAERPKGSFSTLEIQRTEQGDSAMYLCASSLGQGLEKLFFGSGTQLSVL.

This rearrangement joins TRBV25-1 to TRBJ1-4; TRBD1 matches 9 bases. The CDR3 runs 16 residues. Germline loops: CDR1 MGHDK, CDR2 SYGVNS. The trim removed 5 bases at V and 5 bases at J, leaving 9 bases unmatched. In DNA form, the CDR3 reads TGTGCCAGCAGTACCGGGACAGGGACAATGAATGAAAAACTGTTTTTT. Its translation: CASSTGTGTMNEKLFF.

The V and J genes are TRBV7-9 and TRBJ1-1; no clear D gene. CDR1 SEHNR and CDR2 FQNEAQ come from the germline V gene (reference sequence). The CDR3 spans 14 residues. V shed 3 bases and J shed 0 bases, with 8 bases lying between them. The CDR3 nucleotides read TGTGCCAGCAGCTTCCACCTACTGAACACTGAAGCTTTCTTT. As protein: CASSFHLLNTEAFF. Combining the CDR3 with reference TRBV7-9 and TRBJ1-1 gives the whole variable domain DTGVSQNPRHKITKRGQNVTFRCDPISEHNRLYWYRQTLGQGPEFLTYFQNEAQLEKSRLLSDRFSAERPKGSFSTLEIQRTEQGDSAMYLCASSFHLLNTEAFFGQGTRLTVV.

The chain uses TRBV29-1 and TRBJ1-2; D is perhaps TRBD1 (6 bases). CDR3 length: 13 residues. Germline lookup yields CDR1 SQVTM and CDR2 ANQGSEA. V lost 6 bases and J 6 bases, leaving 17 bases between the germline ends. CDR3 bases: TGCAGCGTCGGAGGGCAGGGGCATAATGGCTACACCTTC. Translated: CSVGGQGHNGYTF.

The count of this clone is one. V is TRBV28 and J is TRBJ2-1; D is uncertain. Germline values: CDR1 MDHEN, CDR2 SYDVKM. The CDR3 runs to 14 residues. Trimming removed 7 bases from V and 11 bases from J, with 21 bases in between. The DNA of the CDR3 is TGTGCCAGCACTACCCCTGACCCCAGCCATCAGCAGTTCTTC. Amino acids: CASTTPDPSHQQFF.

CDR3 DNA: TGTGCCAGCAGCTCGTCCCATTACGGCGCTGAAGCTTTCTTT. This encodes CASSSSHYGAEAFF. This rearrangement joins TRBV11-3 to TRBJ1-1, with D uncertain. Germline values: CDR1 SGHNT, CDR2 YENEEA. This CDR3 is 14 amino acids long. Trimming pared 4 bases from V and 6 bases from J, leaving 15 bases between.

The chain employs TRBV25-1 and TRBJ2-1; D is undetermined. The CDR3 is made up of 12 amino acids. Trimming pared 5 bases from V and 8 bases from J, leaving 10 bases between. CDR1 and CDR2 from the germline V gene are MGHDK and SYGVNS. The CDR3 coding sequence is TGTGCCAGCAGTCGCAACCGGGATGAGCAGTTCTTC. Translating gives CASSRNRDEQFF. The variable domain in full, with the rest retrieved from reference TRBV25-1 and TRBJ2-1, is EADIYQTPRYLVIGTGKKITLECSQTMGHDKMYWYQQDPGMELHLIHYSYGVNSTEKGDLSSESTVSRIRTEHFPLTLESARPSHTSQYLCASSRNRDEQFFGPGTRLTVL.

The chain has TRBV7-8 and TRBJ2-5; a weak D match, TRBD2 (7 bases). The germline gives CDR1 SGHVS, CDR2 FQNEAQ. The CDR3 sequence is 14 residues long. Between the trimmed V and J ends, which lost 1 base and 5 bases, there was a span of 11 bases. As DNA, the CDR3 is TGTGCCAGCAGCTTAGGGGGGGGCTCGGAGACCCAGTACTTC. It translates to CASSLGGGSETQYF.

V is TRBV12-2 and J is TRBJ2-2; TRBD1, as called in the table, went unchecked against the DNA. TRBV12-2 counts as a pseudogene. CDR3 length: 14 amino acids. DNA of the CDR3: TGTGCAAGTCGCGCCAGGGGGGCCACCGGGGAGCTGTTTTTT. Its protein product is CASRARGATGELFF.

V usage is TRBV27 and J usage is TRBJ1-1, with D uncertain. The germline gives CDR1 MNHEY, CDR2 SMNVEV (reference sequence). This CDR3 is 12 amino acids long. Trimming stripped 2 bases from V and 6 bases from J, with 7 bases between. CDR3 sequence: CASSLRGAEAFF. Written as DNA, the CDR3 is TGTGCCAGCAGTTTACGCGGGGCTGAAGCTTTCTTT.

This clone has only one observation. This chain joins TRBV6-5 and TRBJ2-7, with TRBD2 identical over 9 bases. The CDR3 consists of 14 residues. V gave up 2 bases and J gave up 4 bases; unmatched junction bases: 3. CDR1 is MNHEY, CDR2 SVGAGI, per germline. The CDR3 is CASSYGTSKYEQYF. CDR3 in DNA: TGTGCCAGCAGTTACGGGACTAGCAAGTACGAGCAGTACTTC.

The chain joins TRBV4-1 to TRBJ2-2; 8 positions match TRBD1. From germline, CDR1 is MGHRA and CDR2 YSYEKL. The J segment lost 5 bases and the V segment lost 1 base, leaving 9 bases of the junction unmatched. The CDR3 is 17 residues long. The CDR3 DNA follows: TGCGCCAGCAGCCAAGGCCGGCAGGGGGCGCTTACCGGGGAGCTGTTTTTT. Translated, it gives CASSQGRQGALTGELFF.

This chain connects TRBV2 to TRBJ1-1, with 8 bases identical to TRBD1. After removal of 5 bases from V and 3 bases from J, the junction contained 2 bases not matched to a gene. From germline, CDR1 is SNHLY and CDR2 FYNNEI. The CDR3 runs 13 residues. The CDR3 bases are TGTGCCAGCAGTAGGACAGGGTACACTGAAGCTTTCTTT. The encoded protein is CASSRTGYTEAFF.

The chain carries TRBV9 and TRBJ2-1, with TRBD2 identical over 13 bases. The trim removed 3 bases at V and 6 bases at J, leaving 3 bases unmatched. The germline V gene has CDR1 SGDLS and CDR2 YYNGEE. The CDR3 spans 15 residues. In nucleotides, the CDR3 is TGTGCCAGCAGCGGGGGGACTAGCGGGGTCAATGAGCAGTTCTTC. This translates into CASSGGTSGVNEQFF.

The chain has TRBV5-1 and TRBJ2-7; D is unclear. Germline CDR1 reads SGHRS; CDR2 reads YFSETQ. The V gene lost 3 bases and the J gene lost 0 bases, with 7 bases spanning the gap. The CDR3 runs to 13 residues. In nucleotides, the CDR3 is TGCGCCAGCAGCTCGATGAGCTCCTACGAGCAGTACTTC. Protein product: CASSSMSSYEQYF.

J is TRBJ2-2 and V is TRBV18; no clear D gene. Between the trimmed V and J ends, which lost 4 bases and 1 base, there was a span of 13 bases. The CDR3 runs to 16 residues. Germline CDR1 and CDR2: KGHSH and LQKENI. The CDR3: CASSLSFVGNTGELFF. The CDR3 DNA reads TGTGCCAGCTCACTGTCGTTCGTCGGGAACACCGGGGAGCTGTTTTTT.

V usage is TRBV6-5 and J usage is TRBJ1-3, with TRBD1 identical over 8 bases. CDR3 length: 15 amino acids. The V and J ends lost 5 bases and 3 bases, in that order; junction bases with no gene match: 6. Germline V gene lookup returns CDR1 MNHEY and CDR2 SVGAGI. The CDR3 coding sequence is TGTGCCAGCAGTATCGGTGGGACAGGTGGAAACACCATATATTTT. Amino acids: CASSIGGTGGNTIYF.

CDR3 bases: TGTGCCAGCAGCTTTTCGGAGAACACTGAAGCTTTCTTT. It encodes CASSFSENTEAFF. The V gene is TRBV11-2, the J gene TRBJ1-1, with D unclear. Deletions cut 3 bases from V and 1 base from J, with 6 bases between. The CDR3 totals 13 residues. Germline V gene sequence: CDR1 SGHAT, CDR2 FQNNGV.

The rearrangement links TRBV4-2 to TRBJ2-7; no clear D gene. The CDR3 is made up of 13 amino acids. The ends were cut back, 5 bases at V and 3 bases at J, with 11 bases in the middle. Germline CDR1 reads LGHNA; CDR2 reads YNFKEQ. DNA for the CDR3: TGTGCCAGCAGCTTAATAACGGGCTACGAGCAGTACTTC. Protein sequence: CASSLITGYEQYF.

The rearrangement uses TRBV18 and TRBJ2-7, with a weak D call TRBD2 (5 bases). The CDR3 contains 14 residues. V dropped 3 bases and J dropped 3 bases, with 12 bases sitting between them. Germline CDR1 and CDR2: KGHSH and LQKENI. This CDR3 is CASSPGREYYEQYF. The CDR3 DNA follows: TGTGCCAGCTCACCCGGACGGGAATACTACGAGCAGTACTTC.

This chain connects TRBV18 to TRBJ2-2; TRBD1 agrees at 8 bases. The CDR3 has 16 amino acids. Trimming removed 2 bases from V and 6 bases from J; junction bases left unmatched: 8. Germline lookup yields CDR1 KGHSH and CDR2 LQKENI. CDR3 nucleotides: TGTGCCAGCTCACCAGCAGGACAGGGCGGGTCCGGGGAGCTGTTTTTT. This codes for CASSPAGQGGSGELFF.

This clone was found once. The chain joins TRBV7-2 to TRBJ2-7; 10 nucleotides match TRBD1. V gave up 5 bases and J gave up 3 bases; unmatched junction bases: 7. CDR3 size: 15 residues. In germline, CDR1 is SGHTA, CDR2 FQGNSA. The CDR3 reads CASSRGGTGDYEQYF. The CDR3 DNA follows: TGTGCCAGCAGCCGAGGGGGGACAGGGGACTACGAGCAGTACTTC.

A few counts support this clone. CDR3 amino acids: CASSGGQGPNEKLFF. The DNA for the CDR3 is TGTGCCAGCAGTGGGGGACAGGGACCTAATGAAAAACTGTTTTTT. V is TRBV6-1 and J is TRBJ1-4; 9 bases map to TRBD1. Looked up from germline, CDR1 is MNHNS and CDR2 is SASEGT. The V gene end was trimmed by 4 bases and the J gene end by 3 bases; junction bases not matched to a gene: 3. This CDR3 contains 15 residues.

The J gene is TRBJ2-7, the V gene TRBV11-3, with 8 bases that match TRBD1. J was trimmed by 6 bases and V by 1 base; bases with no gene match: 11. The germline CDR1 and CDR2 sequences are SGHNT and YENEEA. The CDR3 extends over 16 amino acids. The CDR3 region is CASSLGTGQGSGEQYF. The DNA of the CDR3 is TGTGCCAGCAGCTTAGGAACAGGACAGGGAAGCGGCGAGCAGTACTTC.

This sequence joins TRBV7-3 and TRBJ2-6; no definite D call. The CDR3 is 14 amino acids. Germline values: CDR1 SGHTA, CDR2 FQGTGA. V was pared by 7 bases and J by 0 bases, with 7 bases between. The CDR3 here is CASKISSGANVLTF. The DNA of the CDR3 is TGTGCCAGCAAAATTAGCTCTGGGGCCAACGTCCTGACTTTC.

This chain joins TRBV27 and TRBJ2-1; TRBD1 agrees at 11 bases. The CDR3 loop spans 16 amino acids. V lost 4 bases to trimming and J lost 8 bases; unmatched junction nucleotides: 10. The germline CDR1 and CDR2 sequences are MNHEY and SMNVEV (reference sequence). Written as DNA, the CDR3 is TGTGCCAGCAGTTCAGACCGGGACAGGGGGTTCTATGAGCAGTTCTTC. Amino acids: CASSSDRDRGFYEQFF.